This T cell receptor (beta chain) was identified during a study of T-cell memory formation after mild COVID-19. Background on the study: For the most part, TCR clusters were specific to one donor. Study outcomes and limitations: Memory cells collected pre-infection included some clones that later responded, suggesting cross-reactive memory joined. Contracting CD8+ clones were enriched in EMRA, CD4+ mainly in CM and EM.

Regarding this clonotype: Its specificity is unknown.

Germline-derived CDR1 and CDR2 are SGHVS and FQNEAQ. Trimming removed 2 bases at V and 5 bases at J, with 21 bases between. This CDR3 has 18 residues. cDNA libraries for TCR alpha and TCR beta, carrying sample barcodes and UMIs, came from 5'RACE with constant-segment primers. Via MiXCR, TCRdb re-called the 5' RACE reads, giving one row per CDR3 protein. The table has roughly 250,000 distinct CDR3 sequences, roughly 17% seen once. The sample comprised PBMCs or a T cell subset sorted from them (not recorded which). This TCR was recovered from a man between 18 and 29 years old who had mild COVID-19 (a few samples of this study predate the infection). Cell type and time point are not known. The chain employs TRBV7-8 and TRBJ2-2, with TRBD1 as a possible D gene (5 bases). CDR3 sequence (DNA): TGTGCCAGCAGCTTATTGGGAACGCAGGGTGGCTGGACCGGGGAGCTGTTTTTT. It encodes CASSLLGTQGGWTGELFF.